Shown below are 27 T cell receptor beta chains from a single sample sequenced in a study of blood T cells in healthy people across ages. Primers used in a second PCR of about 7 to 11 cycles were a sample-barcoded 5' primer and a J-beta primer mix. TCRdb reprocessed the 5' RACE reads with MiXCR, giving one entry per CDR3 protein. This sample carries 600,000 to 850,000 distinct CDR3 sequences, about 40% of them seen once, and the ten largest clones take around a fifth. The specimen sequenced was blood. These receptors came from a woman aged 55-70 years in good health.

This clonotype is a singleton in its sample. CDR3 coding DNA: TGTGCCAGCAGCGTCGAACATAGCACAGATACGCAGTATTTT. This translates into CASSVEHSTDTQYF. The chain recombines TRBV7-2 with TRBJ2-3, with D unclear. This CDR3 contains 14 residues. V was shortened by 5 bases and J by 0 bases, with 9 bases between the two germline ends. The germline CDR1 and CDR2 sequences are SGHTA and FQGNSA.

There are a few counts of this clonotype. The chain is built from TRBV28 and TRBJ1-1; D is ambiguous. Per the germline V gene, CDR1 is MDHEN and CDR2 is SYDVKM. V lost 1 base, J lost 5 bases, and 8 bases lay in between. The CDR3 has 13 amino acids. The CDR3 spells CASSLLGETEAFF. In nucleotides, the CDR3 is TGTGCCAGCAGTTTATTAGGAGAGACTGAAGCTTTCTTT.

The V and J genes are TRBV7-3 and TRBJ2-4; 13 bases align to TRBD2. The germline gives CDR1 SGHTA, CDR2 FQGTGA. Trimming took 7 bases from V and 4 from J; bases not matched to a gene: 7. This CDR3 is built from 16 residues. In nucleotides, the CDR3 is TGTGCCAGCATGGGACTAGCGGGAAGAGGGAAAAACATTCAGTACTTC. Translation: CASMGLAGRGKNIQYF.

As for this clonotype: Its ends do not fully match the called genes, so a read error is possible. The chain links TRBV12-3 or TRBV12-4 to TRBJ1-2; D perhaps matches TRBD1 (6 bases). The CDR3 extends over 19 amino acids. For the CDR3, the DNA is TGTGCCAGCAGTTTAGTAAGCGGGTTGGGGGACAACCCTAACTGTGGCTACACCTTC. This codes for CASSLVSGLGDNPNCGYTF.

CDR3 nucleotide sequence: TGCAGTGCTGACCGGGACAGGCGAAGTGGCTACACCTTC. Its translation is CSADRDRRSGYTF. The genes are TRBV20-1 and TRBJ1-2; TRBD1 aligns across 8 bases. CDR3 size: 13 residues. J lost 7 bases, V lost 5 bases, and 9 bases had no gene match. CDR1 is DFQATT, CDR2 SNEGSKA, per germline (reference sequence).

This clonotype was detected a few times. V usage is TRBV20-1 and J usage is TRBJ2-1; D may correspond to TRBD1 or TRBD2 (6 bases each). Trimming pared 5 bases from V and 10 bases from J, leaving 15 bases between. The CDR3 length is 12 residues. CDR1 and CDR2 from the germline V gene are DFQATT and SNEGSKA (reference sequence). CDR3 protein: CSAFPGAFEQFF. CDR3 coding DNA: TGCAGTGCTTTTCCGGGGGCATTCGAGCAGTTCTTC.

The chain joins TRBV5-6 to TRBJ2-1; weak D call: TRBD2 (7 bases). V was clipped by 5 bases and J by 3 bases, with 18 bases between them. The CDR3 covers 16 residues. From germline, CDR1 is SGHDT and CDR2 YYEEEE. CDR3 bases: TGTGCCAGCAGGAGGGGGGGGGCGGATTTCTACAATGAGCAGTTCTTC. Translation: CASRRGGADFYNEQFF.

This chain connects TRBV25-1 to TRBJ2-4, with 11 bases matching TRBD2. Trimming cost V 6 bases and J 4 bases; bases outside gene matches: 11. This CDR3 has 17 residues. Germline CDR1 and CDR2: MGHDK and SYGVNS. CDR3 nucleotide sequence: TGTGCCAGCAGCCCTACTAGCGGGGGCCCGATTAAAAACATTCAGTACTTC. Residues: CASSPTSGGPIKNIQYF.

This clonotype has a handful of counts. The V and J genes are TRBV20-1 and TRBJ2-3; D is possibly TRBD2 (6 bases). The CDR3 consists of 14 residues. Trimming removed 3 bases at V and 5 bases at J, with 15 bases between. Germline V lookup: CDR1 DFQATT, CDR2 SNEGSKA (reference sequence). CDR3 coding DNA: TGCAGTGCTAGCAAGGCGGGACTTGAAGATACGCAGTATTTT. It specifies CSASKAGLEDTQYF.

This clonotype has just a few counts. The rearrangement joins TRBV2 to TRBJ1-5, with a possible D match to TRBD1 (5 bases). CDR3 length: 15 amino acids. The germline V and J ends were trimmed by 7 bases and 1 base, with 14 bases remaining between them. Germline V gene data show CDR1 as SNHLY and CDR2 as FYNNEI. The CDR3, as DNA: TGTGCCAGCACAAATCAGGGTGGGAGCAATCAGCCCCAGCATTTT. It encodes CASTNQGGSNQPQHF. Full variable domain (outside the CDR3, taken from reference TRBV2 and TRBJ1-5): EPEVTQTPSHQVTQMGQEVILRCVPISNHLYFYWYRQILGQKVEFLVSFYNNEISEKSEIFDDQFSVERPDGSNFTLKIRSTKLEDSAMYFCASTNQGGSNQPQHFGDGTRLSIL.

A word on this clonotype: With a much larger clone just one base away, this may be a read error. The DNA for the CDR3 is TGTGCCAGCGGCAGGGACAGGGCTAGCTCCTACGAGCAGTACTTC. Translating it yields CASGRDRASSYEQYF. V gene TRBV6-5 combines with J gene TRBJ2-7; 9 bases agree with TRBD1. The germline CDR1 and CDR2 sequences are MNHEY and SVGAGI. The CDR3 runs 15 residues. Trimming took 8 bases from V and 0 from J; bases not matched to a gene: 8.

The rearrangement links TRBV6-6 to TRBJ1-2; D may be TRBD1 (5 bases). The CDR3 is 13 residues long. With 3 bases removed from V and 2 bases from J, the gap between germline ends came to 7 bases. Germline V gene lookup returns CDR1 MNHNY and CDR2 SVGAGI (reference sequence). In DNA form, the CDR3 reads TGTGCCAGCAGTTATGACAGCAACTATGGCTACACCTTC. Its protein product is CASSYDSNYGYTF.

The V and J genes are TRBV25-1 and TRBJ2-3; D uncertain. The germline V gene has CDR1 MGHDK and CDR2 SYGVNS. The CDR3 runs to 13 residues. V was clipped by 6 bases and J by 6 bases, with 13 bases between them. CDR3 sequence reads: CASSATVEDTQYF. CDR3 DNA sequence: TGTGCCAGCAGCGCCACGGTTGAGGATACGCAGTATTTT.

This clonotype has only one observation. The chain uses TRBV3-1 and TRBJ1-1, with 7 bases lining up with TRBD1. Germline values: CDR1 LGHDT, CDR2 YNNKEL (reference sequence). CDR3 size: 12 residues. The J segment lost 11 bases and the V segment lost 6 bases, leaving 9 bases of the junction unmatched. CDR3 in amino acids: CASRYRQGSAFF. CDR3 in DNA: TGTGCCAGCAGATACCGACAGGGTTCGGCTTTCTTT.

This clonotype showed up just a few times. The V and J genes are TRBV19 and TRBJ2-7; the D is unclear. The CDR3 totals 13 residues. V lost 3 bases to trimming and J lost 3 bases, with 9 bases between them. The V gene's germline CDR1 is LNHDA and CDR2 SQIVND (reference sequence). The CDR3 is CASSILGNYEQYF. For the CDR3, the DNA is TGTGCCAGTAGTATCCTAGGGAACTACGAGCAGTACTTC.

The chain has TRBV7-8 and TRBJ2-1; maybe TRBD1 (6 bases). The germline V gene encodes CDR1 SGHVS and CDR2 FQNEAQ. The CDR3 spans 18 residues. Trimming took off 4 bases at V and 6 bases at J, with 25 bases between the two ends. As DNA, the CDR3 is TGTGCCAGCAGCTGGTACCCGGGCTCTCCAGGGGTGGCCAATGAGCAGTTCTTC. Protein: CASSWYPGSPGVANEQFF.

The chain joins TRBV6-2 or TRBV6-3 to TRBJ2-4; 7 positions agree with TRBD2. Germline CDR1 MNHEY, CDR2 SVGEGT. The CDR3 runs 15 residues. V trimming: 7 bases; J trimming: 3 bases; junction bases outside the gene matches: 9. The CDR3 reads CASKRAGVGKNIQYF. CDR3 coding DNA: TGTGCCAGCAAGCGGGCGGGAGTGGGCAAAAACATTCAGTACTTC.

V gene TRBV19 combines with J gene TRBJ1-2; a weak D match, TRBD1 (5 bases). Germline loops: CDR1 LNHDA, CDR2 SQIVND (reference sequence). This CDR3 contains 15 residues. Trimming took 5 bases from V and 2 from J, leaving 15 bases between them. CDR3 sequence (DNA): TGTGCCAGTAGTCCCGAGGCAGGGTGGAACTATGGCTACACCTTC. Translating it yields CASSPEAGWNYGYTF.

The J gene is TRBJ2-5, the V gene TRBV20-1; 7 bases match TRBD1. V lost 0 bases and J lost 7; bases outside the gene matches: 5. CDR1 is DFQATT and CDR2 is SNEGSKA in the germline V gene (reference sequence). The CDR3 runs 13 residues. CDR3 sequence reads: CSARDRGRGTQYF. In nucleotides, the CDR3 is TGCAGTGCTAGAGATAGGGGGCGAGGGACCCAGTACTTC.

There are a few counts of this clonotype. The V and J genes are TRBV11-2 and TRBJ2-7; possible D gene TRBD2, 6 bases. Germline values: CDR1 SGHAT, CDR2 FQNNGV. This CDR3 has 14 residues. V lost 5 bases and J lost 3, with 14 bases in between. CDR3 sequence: CASSIYGTDYEQYF. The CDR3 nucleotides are TGTGCCAGCAGCATTTATGGGACTGACTACGAGCAGTACTTC.

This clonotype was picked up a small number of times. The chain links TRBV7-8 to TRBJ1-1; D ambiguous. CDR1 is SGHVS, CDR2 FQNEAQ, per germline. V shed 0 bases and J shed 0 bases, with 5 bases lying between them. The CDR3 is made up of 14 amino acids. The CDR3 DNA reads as TGTGCCAGCAGCTTAGCAAGAATGAACACTGAAGCTTTCTTT. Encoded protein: CASSLARMNTEAFF.

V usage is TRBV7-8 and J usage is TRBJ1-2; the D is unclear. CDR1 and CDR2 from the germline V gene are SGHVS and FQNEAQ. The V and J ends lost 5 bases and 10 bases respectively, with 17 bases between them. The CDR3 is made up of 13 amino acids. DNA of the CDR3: TGTGCCAGCAGCCCTGAAGGTTTTGAGGTCTACACCTTC. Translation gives CASSPEGFEVYTF.

The CDR3 DNA sequence: TGTGCCACCATAGGGACAAGCATGAACACTGAAGCTTTCTTT. Residues: CATIGTSMNTEAFF. This rearrangement joins TRBV24-1 to TRBJ1-1; a weak D match, TRBD1 (6 bases). The CDR3 totals 14 residues. Deletions cut 8 bases from V and 0 bases from J, with 12 bases between. The germline gives CDR1 KGHDR, CDR2 SFDVKD.

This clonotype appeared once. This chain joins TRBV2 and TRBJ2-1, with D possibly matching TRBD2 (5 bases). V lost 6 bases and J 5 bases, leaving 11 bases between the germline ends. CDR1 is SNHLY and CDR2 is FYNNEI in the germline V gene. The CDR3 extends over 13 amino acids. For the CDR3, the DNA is TGTGCCAGCAGCGAGCAGCGGAACAATGAGCAGTTCTTC. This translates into CASSEQRNNEQFF.

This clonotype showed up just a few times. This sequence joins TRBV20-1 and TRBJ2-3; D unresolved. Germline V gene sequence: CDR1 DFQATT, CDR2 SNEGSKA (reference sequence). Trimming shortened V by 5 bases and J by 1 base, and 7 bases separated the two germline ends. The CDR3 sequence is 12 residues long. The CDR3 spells CSARDGTDTQYF. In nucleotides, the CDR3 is TGCAGTGCTCGCGACGGCACAGATACGCAGTATTTT.

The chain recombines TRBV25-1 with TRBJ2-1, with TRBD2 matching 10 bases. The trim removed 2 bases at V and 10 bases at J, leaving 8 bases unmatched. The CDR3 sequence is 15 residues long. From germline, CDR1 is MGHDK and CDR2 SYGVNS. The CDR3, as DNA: TGTGCCAGCAGTGAAGGAGCGGGAGGGCACCGGGAGCAGTTCTTC. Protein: CASSEGAGGHREQFF. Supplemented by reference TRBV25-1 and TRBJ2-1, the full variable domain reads EADIYQTPRYLVIGTGKKITLECSQTMGHDKMYWYQQDPGMELHLIHYSYGVNSTEKGDLSSESTVSRIRTEHFPLTLESARPSHTSQYLCASSEGAGGHREQFFGPGTRLTVL.

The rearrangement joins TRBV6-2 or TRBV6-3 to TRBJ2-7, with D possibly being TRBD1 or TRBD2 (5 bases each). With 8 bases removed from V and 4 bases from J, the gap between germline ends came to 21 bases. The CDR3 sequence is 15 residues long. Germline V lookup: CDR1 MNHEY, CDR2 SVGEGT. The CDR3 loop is CASVLSGTGVYEQYF. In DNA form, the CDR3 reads TGTGCCAGCGTGCTGTCGGGGACCGGCGTGTACGAGCAGTACTTC.